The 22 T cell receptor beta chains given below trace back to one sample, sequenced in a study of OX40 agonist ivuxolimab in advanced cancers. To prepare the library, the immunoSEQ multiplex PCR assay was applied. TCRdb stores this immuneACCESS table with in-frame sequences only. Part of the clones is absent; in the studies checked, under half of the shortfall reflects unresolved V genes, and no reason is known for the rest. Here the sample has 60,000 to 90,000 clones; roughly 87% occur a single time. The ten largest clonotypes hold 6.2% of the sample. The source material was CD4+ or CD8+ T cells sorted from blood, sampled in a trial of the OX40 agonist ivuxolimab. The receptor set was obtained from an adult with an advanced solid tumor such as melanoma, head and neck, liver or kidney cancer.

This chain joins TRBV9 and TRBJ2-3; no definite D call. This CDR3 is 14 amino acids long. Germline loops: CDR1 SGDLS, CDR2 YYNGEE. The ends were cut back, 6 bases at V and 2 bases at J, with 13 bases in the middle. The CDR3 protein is CASTTSATTDTQYF. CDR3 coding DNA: TGTGCCAGCACCACTTCGGCCACCACAGATACGCAGTATTTT.

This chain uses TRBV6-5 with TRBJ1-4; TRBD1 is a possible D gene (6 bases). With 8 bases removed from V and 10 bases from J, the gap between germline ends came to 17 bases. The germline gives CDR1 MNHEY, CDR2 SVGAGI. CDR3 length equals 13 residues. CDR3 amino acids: CASRSRGIGKLFF. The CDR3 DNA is TGTGCCAGCCGTTCGAGGGGGATTGGAAAACTGTTTTTT.

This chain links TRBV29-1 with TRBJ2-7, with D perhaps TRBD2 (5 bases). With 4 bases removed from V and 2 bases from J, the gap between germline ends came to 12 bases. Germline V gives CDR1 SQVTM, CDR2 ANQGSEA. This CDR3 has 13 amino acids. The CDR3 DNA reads TGCAGCGTTGTAGGAGGATTAACCTACGAGCAGTACTTC. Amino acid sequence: CSVVGGLTYEQYF.

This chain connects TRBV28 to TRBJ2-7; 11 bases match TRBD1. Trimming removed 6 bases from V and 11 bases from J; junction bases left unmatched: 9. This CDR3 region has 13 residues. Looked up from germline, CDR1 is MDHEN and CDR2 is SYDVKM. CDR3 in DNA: TGTGCCAGCAGCCGACTGCCGGGACAGGGGGAGTACTTC. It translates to CASSRLPGQGEYF.

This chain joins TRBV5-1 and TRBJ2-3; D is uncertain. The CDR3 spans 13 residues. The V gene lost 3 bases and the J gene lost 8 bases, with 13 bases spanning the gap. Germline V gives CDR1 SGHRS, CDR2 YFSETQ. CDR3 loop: CASSSSLGFTQYF. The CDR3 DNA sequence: TGCGCCAGCAGCTCCAGCCTGGGGTTTACGCAGTATTTT.

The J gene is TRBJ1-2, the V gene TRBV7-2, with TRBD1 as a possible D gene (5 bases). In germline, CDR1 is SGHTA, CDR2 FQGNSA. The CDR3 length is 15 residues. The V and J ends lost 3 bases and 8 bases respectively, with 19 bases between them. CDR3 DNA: TGTGCCAGCAGCTTGGACGGGACCCCCTTAGGGGGCTACACCTTC. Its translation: CASSLDGTPLGGYTF.

CDR3 DNA sequence: TGTGCCAGCAGCTTAGCGACTAGCGGCGAGCAGTACTTC. This translates into CASSLATSGEQYF. The rearrangement joins TRBV7-6 to TRBJ2-7, with TRBD2 identical over 9 bases. With V trimmed by 0 bases and J by 6 bases, 0 bases remained unmatched. This CDR3 comprises 13 residues. Looked up from germline, CDR1 is SGHVS and CDR2 is FNYEAQ. Using reference TRBV7-6 and TRBJ2-7 for the parts outside the CDR3, the full variable domain is GAGVSQSPRYKVTKRGQDVALRCDPISGHVSLYWYRQALGQGPEFLTYFNYEAQQDKSGLPNDRFSAERPEGSISTLTIQRTEQRDSAMYRCASSLATSGEQYFGPGTRLTVT.

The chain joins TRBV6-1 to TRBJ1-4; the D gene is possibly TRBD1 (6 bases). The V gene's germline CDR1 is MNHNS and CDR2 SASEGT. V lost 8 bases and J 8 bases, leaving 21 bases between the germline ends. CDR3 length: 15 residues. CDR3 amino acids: CASEKGGRSGEKLFF. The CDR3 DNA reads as TGTGCCAGCGAAAAAGGGGGGAGGAGTGGCGAAAAACTGTTTTTT.

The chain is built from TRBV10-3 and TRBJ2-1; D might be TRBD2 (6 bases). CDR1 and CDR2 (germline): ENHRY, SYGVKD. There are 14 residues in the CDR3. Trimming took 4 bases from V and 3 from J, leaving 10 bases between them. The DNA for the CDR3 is TGTGCCATCAGTGCGCTAGCGAGCTACAATGAGCAGTTCTTC. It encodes CAISALASYNEQFF.

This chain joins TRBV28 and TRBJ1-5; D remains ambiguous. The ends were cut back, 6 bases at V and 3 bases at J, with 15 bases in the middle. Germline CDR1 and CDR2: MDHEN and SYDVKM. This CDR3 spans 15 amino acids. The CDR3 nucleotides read TGTGCCAGCAGCCTGACGGGCAGAGACAATCAGCCCCAGCATTTT. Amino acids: CASSLTGRDNQPQHF. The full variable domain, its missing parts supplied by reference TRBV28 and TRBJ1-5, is DVKVTQSSRYLVKRTGEKVFLECVQDMDHENMFWYRQDPGLGLRLIYFSYDVKMKEKGDIPEGYSVSREKKERFSLILESASTNQTSMYLCASSLTGRDNQPQHFGDGTRLSIL.

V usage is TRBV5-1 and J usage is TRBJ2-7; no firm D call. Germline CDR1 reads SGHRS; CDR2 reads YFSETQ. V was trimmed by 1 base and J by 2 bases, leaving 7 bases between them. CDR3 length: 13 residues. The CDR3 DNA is TGCGCCAGCAGCTTGCCCGAGGCCTACGAGCAGTACTTC. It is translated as CASSLPEAYEQYF.

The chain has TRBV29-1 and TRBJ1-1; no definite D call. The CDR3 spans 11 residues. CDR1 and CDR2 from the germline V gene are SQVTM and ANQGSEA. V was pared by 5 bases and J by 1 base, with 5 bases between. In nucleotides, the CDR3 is TGCAGCGTTCTGGGGAACACTGAAGCTTTCTTT. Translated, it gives CSVLGNTEAFF. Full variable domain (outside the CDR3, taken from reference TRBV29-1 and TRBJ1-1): SAVISQKPSRDICQRGTSLTIQCQVDSQVTMMFWYRQQPGQSLTLIATANQGSEATYESGFVIDKFPISRPNLTFSTLTVSNMSPEDSSIYLCSVLGNTEAFFGQGTRLTVV.

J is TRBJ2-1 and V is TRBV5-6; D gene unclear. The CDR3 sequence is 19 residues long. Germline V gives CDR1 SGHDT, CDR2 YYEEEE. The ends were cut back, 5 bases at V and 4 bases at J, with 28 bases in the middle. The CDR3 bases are TGTGCCAGCAGTTATGAACCACTACCGGGCCCCGTTTCTTACAATGAGCAGTTCTTC. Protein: CASSYEPLPGPVSYNEQFF.

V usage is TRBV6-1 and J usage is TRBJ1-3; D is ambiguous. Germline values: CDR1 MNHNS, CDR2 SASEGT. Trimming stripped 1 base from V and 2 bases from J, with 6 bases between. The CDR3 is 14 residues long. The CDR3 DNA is TGTGCCAGCAGTGAAGGGTTCACTGGAAACACCATATATTTT. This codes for CASSEGFTGNTIYF.

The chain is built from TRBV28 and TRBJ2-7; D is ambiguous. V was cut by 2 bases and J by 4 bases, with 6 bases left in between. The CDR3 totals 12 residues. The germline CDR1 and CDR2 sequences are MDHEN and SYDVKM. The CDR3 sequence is CASSLGWYEQYF. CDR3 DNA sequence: TGTGCCAGCAGTTTAGGATGGTACGAGCAGTACTTC.

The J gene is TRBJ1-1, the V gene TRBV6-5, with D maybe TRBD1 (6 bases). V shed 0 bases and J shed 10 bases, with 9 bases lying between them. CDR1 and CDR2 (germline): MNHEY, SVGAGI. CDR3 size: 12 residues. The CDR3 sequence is CASSYSGGGAFF. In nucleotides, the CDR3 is TGTGCCAGCAGTTACTCGGGAGGGGGAGCTTTCTTT.

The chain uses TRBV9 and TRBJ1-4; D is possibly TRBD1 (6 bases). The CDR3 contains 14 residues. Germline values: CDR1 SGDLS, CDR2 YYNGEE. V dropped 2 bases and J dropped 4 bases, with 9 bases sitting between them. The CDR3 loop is CASSVGGGNEKLFF. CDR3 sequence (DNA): TGTGCCAGCAGCGTTGGAGGGGGTAATGAAAAACTGTTTTTT.

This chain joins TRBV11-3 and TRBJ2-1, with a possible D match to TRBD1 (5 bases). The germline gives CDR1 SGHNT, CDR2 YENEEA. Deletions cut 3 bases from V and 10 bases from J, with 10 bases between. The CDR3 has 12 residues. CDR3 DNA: TGTGCCAGCAGCTTTGATTCAGGGGAGCAGTTCTTC. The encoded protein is CASSFDSGEQFF.

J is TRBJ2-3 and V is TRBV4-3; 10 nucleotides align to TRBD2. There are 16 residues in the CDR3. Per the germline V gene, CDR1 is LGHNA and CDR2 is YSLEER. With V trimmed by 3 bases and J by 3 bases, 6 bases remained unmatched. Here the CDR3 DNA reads TGCGCCAGCAGCCAGAGTAGCGGGGGGCGGACAGATACGCAGTATTTT. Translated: CASSQSSGGRTDTQYF.

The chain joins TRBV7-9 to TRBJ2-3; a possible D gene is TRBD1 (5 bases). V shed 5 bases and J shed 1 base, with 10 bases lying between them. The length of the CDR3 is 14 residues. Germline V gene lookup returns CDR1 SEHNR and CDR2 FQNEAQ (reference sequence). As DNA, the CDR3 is TGTGCCAGCAGCCTGGGGCAACGCACAGATACGCAGTATTTT. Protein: CASSLGQRTDTQYF.

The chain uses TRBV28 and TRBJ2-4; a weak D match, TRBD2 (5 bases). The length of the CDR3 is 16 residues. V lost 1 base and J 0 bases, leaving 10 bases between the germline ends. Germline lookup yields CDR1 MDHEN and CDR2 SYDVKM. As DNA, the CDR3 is TGTGCCAGCAGTTTATTCCGGGAAGGAGCCAAAAACATTCAGTACTTC. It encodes CASSLFREGAKNIQYF.

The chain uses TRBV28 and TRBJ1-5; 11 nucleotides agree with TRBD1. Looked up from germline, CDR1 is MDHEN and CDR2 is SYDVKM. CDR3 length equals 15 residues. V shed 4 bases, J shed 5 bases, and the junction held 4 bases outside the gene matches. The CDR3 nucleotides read TGTGCCAGCAGTTGGACAGGGGGCGGGCATCAGCCCCAGCATTTT. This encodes CASSWTGGGHQPQHF.